One and the same sample provided the 27 T cell receptor beta chains below, sequenced in a study of beta chain features in type 1 diabetes. Every isolated RNA sample was fully reverse transcribed, so sequencing captured expressed TCRB transcripts. Data came from immunoSEQ multiplex PCR; TCRdb stores just in-frame clones and leaves some out. The sample has around 500,000 clones, about 32% seen once. Sample: naive CD4+ T cells from blood. These receptors came from a man aged 18 to 30 in good health.

This chain connects TRBV13 to TRBJ2-7, with TRBD2 identical over 7 bases. There are 15 residues in the CDR3. J was trimmed by 1 base and V by 6 bases; bases with no gene match: 9. Germline loops: CDR1 PRHDT, CDR2 FYEKMQ (reference sequence). CDR3 loop: CASSSREFKSYEQYF. CDR3 bases: TGTGCCAGCAGTTCGCGGGAGTTTAAGTCCTACGAGCAGTACTTC.

There are a few counts of this clone. The V gene is TRBV4-1, the J gene TRBJ2-5; D unresolved. Germline CDR1 reads MGHRA; CDR2 reads YSYEKL. V lost 3 bases and J lost 5, with 10 bases in between. The CDR3 spans 13 residues. CDR3 nucleotides: TGCGCCAGCAGCCAGTTTGGACGGGAGACCCAGTACTTC. Protein: CASSQFGRETQYF.

This clone was seen more than once but under ten times. V is TRBV15 and J is TRBJ1-5; D uncertain. Trimming removed 0 bases at V and 7 bases at J, with 10 bases between. The CDR3 contains 14 residues. The germline V gene has CDR1 LNHNV and CDR2 YYDKDF (reference sequence). The DNA of the CDR3 is TGTGCCACCAGCAGAGAGGAGGAAGGACAGCCCCAGCATTTT. Protein sequence: CATSREEEGQPQHF.

The rearrangement uses TRBV4-1 and TRBJ2-5; D may match TRBD1 or TRBD2 (5 bases each). V was trimmed by 4 bases and J by 6 bases, leaving 18 bases between them. CDR1 is MGHRA, CDR2 YSYEKL, per germline. CDR3 length equals 15 residues. This CDR3 reads CASSPVIGETKTQYF. CDR3 sequence (DNA): TGCGCCAGCAGCCCTGTAATAGGGGAGACCAAGACCCAGTACTTC.

In DNA form, the CDR3 reads TGCGCCAGCAGCCTACAGGGTGGGAGCACTGAAGCTTTCTTT. Amino acid sequence: CASSLQGGSTEAFF. The J gene is TRBJ1-1, the V gene TRBV4-3, with D perhaps TRBD1 (6 bases). Germline assignment: CDR1 LGHNA and CDR2 YSLEER. CDR3 length: 14 amino acids. V lost 4 bases to trimming and J lost 4 bases, with 13 bases between them.

On this clone: In the same sample, other DNA sequences code for this CDR3. The chain has TRBV29-1 and TRBJ1-1; TRBD1 aligns across 7 bases. Germline V lookup: CDR1 SQVTM, CDR2 ANQGSEA. V shed 7 bases and J 3 bases; nucleotides not matched to a gene: 2. This CDR3 contains 11 residues. CDR3 region: CSGGTDTEAFF. The CDR3 region has the DNA TGCAGCGGCGGGACAGACACTGAAGCTTTCTTT.

This chain joins TRBV7-2 and TRBJ2-7, with D unresolved. Germline CDR1 SGHTA, CDR2 FQGNSA. CDR3 length: 14 amino acids. The ends were cut back, 1 base at V and 4 bases at J, with 11 bases in the middle. CDR3 DNA sequence: TGTGCCAGCAGCTTAGATCCTATACAATACGAGCAGTACTTC. Translating it yields CASSLDPIQYEQYF.

This clone has just a few counts. The J gene is TRBJ2-1, the V gene TRBV4-2; 7 nucleotides agree with TRBD2. The CDR3 length is 17 residues. Trimming removed 1 base from V and 3 bases from J; junction bases left unmatched: 9. Germline lookup yields CDR1 LGHNA and CDR2 YNFKEQ. This CDR3 is CASSQATSDDFYNEQFF. The CDR3 DNA reads TGTGCCAGCAGCCAAGCCACTAGCGACGACTTCTACAATGAGCAGTTCTTC.

This clone was counted between two and nine times. The chain employs TRBV2 and TRBJ2-1; 9 bases agree with TRBD1. Trimming removed 7 bases from V and 3 bases from J; junction bases left unmatched: 7. Germline V gene lookup returns CDR1 SNHLY and CDR2 FYNNEI. This CDR3 has 15 amino acids. The CDR3 sequence is CASIPRDRVYNEQFF. The CDR3 DNA reads as TGTGCCAGCATTCCCCGGGACAGGGTCTACAATGAGCAGTTCTTC.

This clone has a handful of counts. The chain employs TRBV13 and TRBJ2-1, with 10 positions matching TRBD2. The J segment lost 0 bases and the V segment lost 5 bases, leaving 4 bases of the junction unmatched. The CDR3 is 16 amino acids. The germline V gene has CDR1 PRHDT and CDR2 FYEKMQ (reference sequence). CDR3 DNA: TGTGCCAGCAGCATACTAGCGGGATTCTCCTACAATGAGCAGTTCTTC. Translation: CASSILAGFSYNEQFF.

The V gene is TRBV7-9, the J gene TRBJ2-7; 12 bases align to TRBD2. V lost 5 bases and J lost 4; bases outside the gene matches: 0. Germline V CDR1 and CDR2: SEHNR, FQNEAQ (reference sequence). CDR3 length equals 13 residues. The CDR3 loop is CASSTSGGYEQYF. The CDR3 coding sequence is TGTGCCAGCAGCACTAGCGGGGGGTACGAGCAGTACTTC.

The gene calls are TRBV25-1 and TRBJ2-6; D is unclear. This CDR3 comprises 17 residues. V was trimmed by 0 bases and J by 0 bases, leaving 9 bases between them. The germline V gene encodes CDR1 MGHDK and CDR2 SYGVNS. The CDR3 bases are TGTGCCAGCAGTGAATATAGAACGACCTCTGGGGCCAACGTCCTGACTTTC. Translation gives CASSEYRTTSGANVLTF.

The sample holds a few counts of this clone. The chain carries TRBV19 and TRBJ2-2; D is unresolved. V dropped 3 bases and J dropped 5 bases, with 10 bases sitting between them. The CDR3 sequence is 14 residues long. Germline V gene lookup returns CDR1 LNHDA and CDR2 SQIVND (reference sequence). CDR3: CASSMVDSTGELFF. The CDR3 DNA sequence: TGTGCCAGTAGTATGGTCGACTCTACCGGGGAGCTGTTTTTT.

The chain carries TRBV29-1 and TRBJ2-2, with D possibly matching TRBD2 (6 bases). The V gene's germline CDR1 is SQVTM and CDR2 ANQGSEA. V was pared by 5 bases and J by 8 bases, with 24 bases between. This CDR3 comprises 16 residues. The CDR3 loop reads CSVRSDYYGGGGELFF. CDR3 DNA sequence: TGCAGCGTTCGCTCGGACTATTACGGGGGTGGAGGGGAGCTGTTTTTT.

The chain couples TRBV15 to TRBJ1-4; D uncertain. Trimming removed 1 base from V and 5 bases from J, with 8 bases in between. Germline V lookup: CDR1 LNHNV, CDR2 YYDKDF (reference sequence). The length of the CDR3 is 14 residues. As DNA, the CDR3 is TGTGCCACCAGCAGAGGAGGAGGGAATGAAAAACTGTTTTTT. It codes for CATSRGGGNEKLFF.

This clone has only a few counts. This chain uses TRBV18 with TRBJ2-7; 9 nucleotides align to TRBD2. The CDR3 extends over 15 amino acids. V shed 3 bases and J 6 bases; nucleotides not matched to a gene: 9. Germline assignment: CDR1 KGHSH and CDR2 LQKENI. Here the CDR3 DNA reads TGTGCCAGCTCACCCTTAGCGGGAGTCAAAAGCGAGCAGTACTTC. It encodes CASSPLAGVKSEQYF.

V usage is TRBV13 and J usage is TRBJ2-7, with 8 bases that match TRBD1. This CDR3 is 16 amino acids long. CDR1 and CDR2 from the germline V gene are PRHDT and FYEKMQ (reference sequence). The V segment lost 3 bases and the J segment 4 bases; nucleotides outside the gene matches: 11. The CDR3 coding sequence is TGTGCCAGCAGCTTCACCTCCGACAGGGGTAGATACGAGCAGTACTTC. Translation gives CASSFTSDRGRYEQYF.

The rearrangement joins TRBV18 to TRBJ2-1; D gene uncertain. The ends were cut back, 4 bases at V and 1 base at J, with 17 bases in the middle. The CDR3 sequence is 17 residues long. Germline V CDR1 and CDR2: KGHSH, LQKENI. CDR3 sequence reads: CASSLTPLRGSYNEQFF. The CDR3 DNA follows: TGTGCCAGCTCACTCACGCCTCTTCGCGGATCCTACAATGAGCAGTTCTTC. Full variable domain (rest looked up from reference TRBV18 and TRBJ2-1): NAGVMQNPRHLVRRRGQEARLRCSPMKGHSHVYWYRQLPEEGLKFMVYLQKENIIDESGMPKERFSAEFPKEGPSILRIQQVVRGDSAAYFCASSLTPLRGSYNEQFFGPGTRLTVL.

This rearrangement joins TRBV25-1 to TRBJ2-1, with 8 bases identical to TRBD2. J was trimmed by 5 bases and V by 10 bases; bases with no gene match: 13. The germline V gene has CDR1 MGHDK and CDR2 SYGVNS. The CDR3 spans 15 residues. The CDR3 DNA sequence: TGTGCCACCACCCCACTAGCGGCCAGAGACAATGAGCAGTTCTTC. It translates to CATTPLAARDNEQFF.

The V call is TRBV5-1, the J call TRBJ1-1; 7 positions match TRBD1. Germline V CDR1 and CDR2: SGHRS, YFSETQ. This CDR3 is 16 amino acids long. The V and J ends lost 4 bases and 1 base, in that order; junction bases with no gene match: 10. The CDR3 DNA is TGCGCCAGCAGCCTCTGGGGGGACAGCCAGAACACTGAAGCTTTCTTT. It yields the protein CASSLWGDSQNTEAFF. Drawing the rest from reference TRBV5-1 and TRBJ1-1, the complete variable domain is KAGVTQTPRYLIKTRGQQVTLSCSPISGHRSVSWYQQTPGQGLQFLFEYFSETQRNKGNFPGRFSGRQFSNSRSEMNVSTLELGDSALYLCASSLWGDSQNTEAFFGQGTRLTVV.

The CDR3 DNA is TGCGCCAGCAGCTTGGGGACTAGCGGGAGGGCCGGGTACAATGAGCAGTTCTTC. It encodes CASSLGTSGRAGYNEQFF. This rearrangement joins TRBV5-1 to TRBJ2-1, with 15 positions matching TRBD2. The CDR3 covers 18 residues. Germline V gene lookup returns CDR1 SGHRS and CDR2 YFSETQ. The V segment lost 0 bases and the J segment 4 bases; nucleotides outside the gene matches: 5.

This chain joins TRBV7-2 and TRBJ2-2; no firm D call. The CDR3 spans 14 residues. V gave up 2 bases and J gave up 5 bases, with 9 bases separating them. Germline V gene sequence: CDR1 SGHTA, CDR2 FQGNSA. CDR3 loop: CASSLIGVTGELFF. CDR3 DNA: TGTGCCAGCAGCTTAATCGGTGTTACCGGGGAGCTGTTTTTT.

This clone turned up a few times. The rearrangement links TRBV4-1 to TRBJ1-2; tentatively, D is TRBD1 (6 bases). Germline CDR1 is MGHRA and CDR2 is YSYEKL. The CDR3 is 14 amino acids. V lost 0 bases and J 2 bases, leaving 7 bases between the germline ends. The CDR3 region is CASSQEDRNYGYTF. In nucleotides, the CDR3 is TGCGCCAGCAGCCAAGAGGACAGAAACTATGGCTACACCTTC.

The chain joins TRBV6-1 to TRBJ2-5; no definite D call. In germline, CDR1 is MNHNS, CDR2 SASEGT. This CDR3 has 15 amino acids. CDR3 loop: CAIGRQDHRLETQYF. Written as DNA, the CDR3 is TGTGCTATCGGTCGTCAGGACCACCGGCTGGAGACCCAGTACTTC.

The rearrangement joins TRBV6-5 to TRBJ2-5; 9 positions match TRBD1. Trimming cost V 5 bases and J 1 base; bases outside gene matches: 2. CDR3 length equals 14 residues. Germline values: CDR1 MNHEY, CDR2 SVGAGI. The CDR3 DNA reads as TGTGCCAGCAGTCGACAGGGGGTCCAAGAGACCCAGTACTTC. It codes for CASSRQGVQETQYF.

The chain employs TRBV9 and TRBJ2-1, with TRBD1 identical over 7 bases. V was pared by 4 bases and J by 5 bases, with 3 bases of the junction left unmatched. This CDR3 is built from 13 residues. CDR1 is SGDLS and CDR2 is YYNGEE in the germline V gene. The chain's CDR3 is CASSIGQDNEQFF. The CDR3 region has the DNA TGTGCCAGCAGCATCGGACAGGACAATGAGCAGTTCTTC. The entire variable domain, with the rest obtained from reference TRBV9 and TRBJ2-1, is as follows: DSGVTQTPKHLITATGQRVTLRCSPRSGDLSVYWYQQSLDQGLQFLIQYYNGEERAKGNILERFSAQQFPDLHSELNLSSLELGDSALYFCASSIGQDNEQFFGPGTRLTVL.

This clone has a handful of counts. The chain has TRBV30 and TRBJ2-6; D ambiguous. This CDR3 is 15 amino acids long. The V end was cut by 1 base, the J end by 0 bases, with 7 bases between. Per the germline V gene, CDR1 is GTSNPN and CDR2 is SVGIG (reference sequence). CDR3 residues: CAWSADNSGANVLTF. The CDR3 DNA is TGTGCCTGGAGTGCCGATAACTCTGGGGCCAACGTCCTGACTTTC.